This TCR beta chain was observed in a study of a mutant IDH1 vaccine in newly diagnosed glioma. Whole-study context: Sex among treated patients split about 60% male, around 38% female; mean age was roughly 40 years.

Note on this clone: What it binds is unknown.

Time point given: week 47, end of study. Doses of 300 ug of mutant IDH1 20-mer peptide were given with topical imiquimod. The donors' diagnosis was new WHO grade 3 or 4 astrocytoma that was IDH1-mutant and ATRX-lost. CDR1 is KGHSH and CDR2 is LQKENI in the germline V gene. There are 12 residues in the CDR3. V gave up 3 bases and J gave up 7 bases, with 4 bases separating them. Findings of the study overall: The vaccine induced immune responses, and these occurred in roughly 95% of patients.

The protocol was immunoSEQ multiplex PCR, while the TCRdb copy is restricted to in-frame clones and leaves out a portion. The data contain 35,000 to 40,000 clones, about 75% of them seen just once; the ten biggest clones take up about 9%. The clonotype originates from a man in his forties or fifties with glioma. The chain uses TRBV18 and TRBJ1-6, with D unclear. This specimen consisted of PBMCs, obtained from a glioma patient whose treatment included an IDH1 peptide vaccine. The CDR3 protein is CASSPENSPLHF. In nucleotides, the CDR3 is TGTGCCAGCTCACCTGAAAATTCACCCCTCCACTTT.